This T cell receptor beta chain came from a study of blood T cell repertoires in COVID-19. The CDR3 consists of 14 residues. Germline V gene data show CDR1 as LGHNA and CDR2 as YNFKEQ. The V gene lost 1 base and the J gene lost 4 bases, with 10 bases spanning the gap. The assay was immunoSEQ multiplex PCR, and TCRdb's table has in-frame clones only and misses some. This sample yields roughly 150,000 clones, of which about 91% are seen a single time; about 28% belongs to the top ten. This sequence was found in a human donor in a cohort sampled during active COVID-19. The J gene is TRBJ1-1, the V gene TRBV4-2; maybe TRBD1 (5 bases). The sequenced material came from peripheral blood. This CDR3 is CASSQGGGATEAFF. CDR3 DNA sequence: TGTGCCAGCAGCCAAGGGGGGGGAGCCACTGAAGCTTTCTTT.